This passage covers 6 T cell receptor beta chains from one sample sequenced in a study of blood T cell repertoires in COVID-19. Method: immunoSEQ multiplex PCR; TCRdb's copy keeps in-frame clones and lacks some. Of approximately 200,000 clones detected, 75% to 85% appear once; the ten largest clones hold 6%. Specimen: peripheral blood. The receptors come from a woman in her 40s with COVID-19, enrolled during active disease.

The chain couples TRBV5-1 to TRBJ1-1, with D maybe TRBD1 (5 bases). CDR1 SGHRS and CDR2 YFSETQ come from the germline V gene. V lost 4 bases and J 3 bases, leaving 13 bases between the germline ends. The CDR3 covers 14 residues. As DNA, the CDR3 is TGCGCCAGCAGCGCATTAGACAGCGACACTGAAGCTTTCTTT. This encodes CASSALDSDTEAFF. Full variable domain (remainder filled in from reference TRBV5-1 and TRBJ1-1): KAGVTQTPRYLIKTRGQQVTLSCSPISGHRSVSWYQQTPGQGLQFLFEYFSETQRNKGNFPGRFSGRQFSNSRSEMNVSTLELGDSALYLCASSALDSDTEAFFGQGTRLTVV.

This clone has a count of ten or more. The genes are TRBV10-3 and TRBJ2-7, with TRBD1 matching 9 bases. Trimming cost V 6 bases and J 2 bases; bases outside gene matches: 5. There are 14 residues in the CDR3. In germline, CDR1 is ENHRY, CDR2 SYGVKD. The CDR3 is CAIRGTGQPYEQYF. The CDR3, as DNA: TGTGCCATCAGGGGGACAGGGCAACCCTACGAGCAGTACTTC.

The chain carries TRBV18 and TRBJ2-7; tentatively, D is TRBD1 (6 bases). From germline, CDR1 is KGHSH and CDR2 LQKENI. This CDR3 comprises 14 residues. Trimming cost V 3 bases and J 3 bases, with 12 bases left between them. CDR3 DNA sequence: TGTGCCAGCTCACCGCGGACAGCGAACTACGAGCAGTACTTC. Protein sequence: CASSPRTANYEQYF.

The V gene is TRBV6-5, the J gene TRBJ1-1; unclear D gene. The germline CDR1 and CDR2 sequences are MNHEY and SVGAGI. This CDR3 contains 13 residues. Trimming left V 6 bases short and J 3 bases short, with 11 bases between. Written as DNA, the CDR3 is TGTGCCAGCAGGCGCAGGCGGGACACTGAAGCTTTCTTT. It yields the protein CASRRRRDTEAFF.

The gene calls are TRBV5-1 and TRBJ2-5; 9 bases align to TRBD2. V lost 0 bases to trimming and J lost 4 bases; unmatched junction nucleotides: 4. CDR1 and CDR2 (germline): SGHRS, YFSETQ. This CDR3 has 15 residues. The CDR3, as DNA: TGCGCCAGCAGCTTGGCCGGGACTAGCCCAGAGACCCAGTACTTC. Translating gives CASSLAGTSPETQYF. Looking up the rest from reference TRBV5-1 and TRBJ2-5 gives the full variable domain: KAGVTQTPRYLIKTRGQQVTLSCSPISGHRSVSWYQQTPGQGLQFLFEYFSETQRNKGNFPGRFSGRQFSNSRSEMNVSTLELGDSALYLCASSLAGTSPETQYFGPGTRLLVL.

The chain carries TRBV3-1 (or the pseudogene TRBV3-2) and TRBJ2-5, with 8 bases matching TRBD1. V lost 4 bases, J lost 3 bases, and 10 bases stayed unmatched. Germline lookup yields CDR1 LGHDT and CDR2 YNNKEL (reference sequence). CDR3 length: 16 residues. CDR3 amino acids: CASSLLTGQGKETQYF. In nucleotides, the CDR3 is TGTGCCAGCAGCCTACTAACTGGACAGGGTAAAGAGACCCAGTACTTC.